Given below is one TCR beta chain in context. Its target is not known. CDR1 SGHAT and CDR2 FQNNGV come from the germline V gene. With V trimmed by 6 bases and J by 1 base, 9 bases remained unmatched. This CDR3 spans 15 amino acids. Beta-chain TCR CDR3 regions were amplified from RNA transcripts. HTBI primers primed a first-round RT-PCR, and a second-round multiplex PCR followed. Each CDR3 protein gets one entry after TCRdb re-called the multiplex PCR reads with MiXCR. The sample records fewer than 400,000 distinct CDR3 sequences, around 18% being singletons. The sample comes from a study of Graves' ophthalmopathy and Graves' hyperthyroidism. Findings of the study overall: Ophthalmopathy progression was predicted by the model at less than 71% sensitivity and under 75% specificity. A majority of expanded thyroid clonotypes exceeding 0.001 frequency were likewise present in blood. With almost 90% sensitivity and around 80% specificity, a 13-signature model separated ophthalmopathy from stable hyperthyroidism.

Diagnoses were established from clinical symptoms, serum thyroxine, TRAb, thyroid ultrasound and orbital computed tomography. This TCR came from a woman in her late teens or twenties with Graves' ophthalmopathy. Sequencing was done on a sample of peripheral blood. The chain couples TRBV11-2 to TRBJ2-7, with TRBD2 matching over 7 bases. The CDR3 DNA follows: TGTGCCAGCAGTGCTAGCGGAGGGAAGTCCTACGAGCAGTACTTC. This sequence encodes CASSASGGKSYEQYF. Full variable domain (missing parts from reference TRBV11-2 and TRBJ2-7): EAGVAQSPRYKIIEKRQSVAFWCNPISGHATLYWYQQILGQGPKLLIQFQNNGVVDDSQLPKDRFSAERLKGVDSTLKIQPAKLEDSAVYLCASSASGGKSYEQYFGPGTRLTVT.